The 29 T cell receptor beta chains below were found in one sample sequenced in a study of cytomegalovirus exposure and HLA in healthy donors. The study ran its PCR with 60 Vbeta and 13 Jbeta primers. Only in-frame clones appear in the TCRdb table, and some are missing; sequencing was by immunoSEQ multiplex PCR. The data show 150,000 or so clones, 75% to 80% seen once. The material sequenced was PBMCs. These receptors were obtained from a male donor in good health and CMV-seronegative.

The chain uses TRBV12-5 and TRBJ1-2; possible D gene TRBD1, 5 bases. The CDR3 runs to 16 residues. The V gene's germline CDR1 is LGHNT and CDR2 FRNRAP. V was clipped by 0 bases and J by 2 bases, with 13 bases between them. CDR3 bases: TGTGCTAGTGGTTTGGTAGTAGACAGTAAGAACTATGGCTACACCTTC. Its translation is CASGLVVDSKNYGYTF.

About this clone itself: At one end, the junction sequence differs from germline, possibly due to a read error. Written as DNA, the CDR3 is TGCGCCGGCAGCCAAGGGGTGACCCCCGGACTCTACGAGCAGTACTTC. Protein: CAGSQGVTPGLYEQYF. The chain employs TRBV4-3 and TRBJ2-7, with D tentatively TRBD1 or TRBD2 (5 bases each). Germline V gene lookup returns CDR1 LGHNA and CDR2 YSLEER. The CDR3 has 16 residues.

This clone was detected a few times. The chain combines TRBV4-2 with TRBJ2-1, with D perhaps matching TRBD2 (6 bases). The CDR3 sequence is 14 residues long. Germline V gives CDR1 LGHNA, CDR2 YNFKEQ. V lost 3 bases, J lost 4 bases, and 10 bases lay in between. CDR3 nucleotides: TGTGCCAGCAGCCACGGGACTCGGTACAATGAGCAGTTCTTC. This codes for CASSHGTRYNEQFF.

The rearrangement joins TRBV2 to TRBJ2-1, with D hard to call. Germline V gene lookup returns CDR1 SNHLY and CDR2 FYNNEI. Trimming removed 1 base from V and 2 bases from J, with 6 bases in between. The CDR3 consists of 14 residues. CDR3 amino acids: CASSEGRAYNEQFF. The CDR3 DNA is TGTGCCAGCAGTGAAGGCCGGGCCTACAATGAGCAGTTCTTC.

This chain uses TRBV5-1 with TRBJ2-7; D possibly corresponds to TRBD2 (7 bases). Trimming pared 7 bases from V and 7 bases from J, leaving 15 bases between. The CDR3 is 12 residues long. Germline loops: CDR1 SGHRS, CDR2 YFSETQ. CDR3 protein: CASGGGGREQYF. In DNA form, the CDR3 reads TGCGCCAGCGGGGGGGGCGGCAGGGAGCAGTACTTC.

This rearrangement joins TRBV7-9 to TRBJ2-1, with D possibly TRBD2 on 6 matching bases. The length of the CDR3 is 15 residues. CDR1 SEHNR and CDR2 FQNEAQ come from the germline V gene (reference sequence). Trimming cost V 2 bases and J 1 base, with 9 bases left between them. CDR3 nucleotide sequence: TGTGCCAGCAGCTTAACGGGGGTTTCCTACAATGAGCAGTTCTTC. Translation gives CASSLTGVSYNEQFF.

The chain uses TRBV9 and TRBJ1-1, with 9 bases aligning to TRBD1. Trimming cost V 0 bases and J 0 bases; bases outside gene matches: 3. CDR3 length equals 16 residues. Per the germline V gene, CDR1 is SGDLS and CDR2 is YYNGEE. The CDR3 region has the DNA TGTGCCAGCAGCGTAGAGACAGGGGGAGTGAACACTGAAGCTTTCTTT. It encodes CASSVETGGVNTEAFF.

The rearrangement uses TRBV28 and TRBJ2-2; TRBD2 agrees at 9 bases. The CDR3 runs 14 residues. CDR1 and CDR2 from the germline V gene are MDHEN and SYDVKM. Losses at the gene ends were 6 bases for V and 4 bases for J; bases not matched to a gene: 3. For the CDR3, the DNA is TGTGCCAGCAGGCTTAGCGGGAGCACCGGGGAGCTGTTTTTT. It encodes CASRLSGSTGELFF.

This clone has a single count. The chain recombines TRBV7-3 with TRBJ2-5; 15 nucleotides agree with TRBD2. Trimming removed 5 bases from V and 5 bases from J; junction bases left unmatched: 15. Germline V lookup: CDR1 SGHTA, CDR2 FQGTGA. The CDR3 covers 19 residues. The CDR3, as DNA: TGTGCCAGCAGCCTAAGGACTAGCGGGGGGGCAGTGGGGAAGGAGACCCAGTACTTC. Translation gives CASSLRTSGGAVGKETQYF.

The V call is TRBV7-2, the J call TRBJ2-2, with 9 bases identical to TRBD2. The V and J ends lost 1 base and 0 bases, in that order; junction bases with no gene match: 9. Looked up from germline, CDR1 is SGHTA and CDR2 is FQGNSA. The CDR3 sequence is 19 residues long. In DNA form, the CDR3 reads TGTGCCAGCAGCTTAGGTGGTCTAGCGGGGAGCCCGAACACCGGGGAGCTGTTTTTT. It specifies CASSLGGLAGSPNTGELFF. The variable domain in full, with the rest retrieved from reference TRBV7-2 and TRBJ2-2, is GAGVSQSPSNKVTEKGKDVELRCDPISGHTALYWYRQSLGQGLEFLIYFQGNSAPDKSGLPSDRFSAERTGGSVSTLTIQRTQQEDSAVYLCASSLGGLAGSPNTGELFFGEGSRLTVL.

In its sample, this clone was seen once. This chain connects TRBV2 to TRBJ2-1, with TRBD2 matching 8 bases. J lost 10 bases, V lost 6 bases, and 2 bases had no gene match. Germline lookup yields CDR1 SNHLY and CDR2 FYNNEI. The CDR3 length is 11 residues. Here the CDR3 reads CASRVAGEQFF. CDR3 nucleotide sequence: TGTGCCAGCAGAGTAGCGGGGGAGCAGTTCTTC.

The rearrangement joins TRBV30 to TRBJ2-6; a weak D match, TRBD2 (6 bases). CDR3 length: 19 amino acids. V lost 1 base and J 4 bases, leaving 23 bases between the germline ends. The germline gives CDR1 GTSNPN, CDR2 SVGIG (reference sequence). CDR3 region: CAWSGVASESSGGANVLTF. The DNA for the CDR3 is TGTGCCTGGAGTGGAGTGGCTAGCGAGAGTTCGGGAGGGGCCAACGTCCTGACTTTC.

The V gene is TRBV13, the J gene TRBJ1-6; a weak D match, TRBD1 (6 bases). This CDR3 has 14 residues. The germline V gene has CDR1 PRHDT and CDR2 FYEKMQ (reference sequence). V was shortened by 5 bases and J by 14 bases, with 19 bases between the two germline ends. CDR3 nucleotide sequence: TGTGCCAGCAGCCCGGGTCGGGACATCTCTACCCTCCACTTT. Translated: CASSPGRDISTLHF.

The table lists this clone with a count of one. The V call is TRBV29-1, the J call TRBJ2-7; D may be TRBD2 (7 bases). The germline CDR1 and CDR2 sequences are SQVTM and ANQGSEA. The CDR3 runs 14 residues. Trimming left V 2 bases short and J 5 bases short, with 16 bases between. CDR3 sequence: CSVEYGGLLDEQYF. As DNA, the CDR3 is TGCAGCGTTGAATACGGGGGGCTGTTGGACGAGCAGTACTTC.

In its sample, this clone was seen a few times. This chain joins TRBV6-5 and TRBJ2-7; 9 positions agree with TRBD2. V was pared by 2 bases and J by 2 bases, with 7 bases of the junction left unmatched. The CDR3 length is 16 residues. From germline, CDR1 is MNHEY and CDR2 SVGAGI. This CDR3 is CASSYQGLAQTYEQYF. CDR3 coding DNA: TGTGCCAGCAGTTACCAGGGACTAGCCCAAACCTACGAGCAGTACTTC.

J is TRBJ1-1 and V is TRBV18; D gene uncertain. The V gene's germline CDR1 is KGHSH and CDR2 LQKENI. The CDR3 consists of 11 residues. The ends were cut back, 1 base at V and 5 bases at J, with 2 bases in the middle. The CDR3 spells CASSPLTEAFF. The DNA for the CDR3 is TGTGCCAGCTCACCACTAACTGAAGCTTTCTTT.

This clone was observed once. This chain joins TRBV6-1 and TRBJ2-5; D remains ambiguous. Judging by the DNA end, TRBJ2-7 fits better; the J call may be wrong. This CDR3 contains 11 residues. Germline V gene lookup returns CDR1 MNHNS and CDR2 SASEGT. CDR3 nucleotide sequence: TGTGCCAGCAGTTGGGGCTACGAGCAGTACTTC. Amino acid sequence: CASSWGYEQYF.

The CDR3 nucleotides are TGTGCCTGGAGTGTTCGACTAGCGGGAGCTCAGGAGACCCAGTACTTC. Translation gives CAWSVRLAGAQETQYF. The V and J genes are TRBV30 and TRBJ2-5, with 12 bases identical to TRBD2. This CDR3 comprises 16 residues. The ends lost 0 bases at V and 5 bases at J; junction bases unmatched: 7. Germline-derived CDR1 and CDR2 are GTSNPN and SVGIG (reference sequence).

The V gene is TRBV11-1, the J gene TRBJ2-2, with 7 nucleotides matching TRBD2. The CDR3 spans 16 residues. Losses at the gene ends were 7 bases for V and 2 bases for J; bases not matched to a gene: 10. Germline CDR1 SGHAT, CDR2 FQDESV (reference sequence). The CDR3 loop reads CASTGAGVVNTGELFF. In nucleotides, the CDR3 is TGTGCCAGCACCGGGGCGGGAGTAGTAAACACCGGGGAGCTGTTTTTT. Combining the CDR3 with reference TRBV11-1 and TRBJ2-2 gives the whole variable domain EAEVAQSPRYKITEKSQAVAFWCDPISGHATLYWYRQILGQGPELLVQFQDESVVDDSQLPKDRFSAERLKGVDSTLKIQPAELGDSAMYLCASTGAGVVNTGELFFGEGSRLTVL.

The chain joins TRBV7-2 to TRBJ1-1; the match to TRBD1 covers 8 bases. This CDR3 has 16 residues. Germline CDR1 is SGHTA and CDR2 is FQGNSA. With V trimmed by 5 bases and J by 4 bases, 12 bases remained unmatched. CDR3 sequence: CASSVRARGLGTEAFF. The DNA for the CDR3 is TGTGCCAGCAGCGTAAGGGCCAGGGGGCTGGGCACTGAAGCTTTCTTT.

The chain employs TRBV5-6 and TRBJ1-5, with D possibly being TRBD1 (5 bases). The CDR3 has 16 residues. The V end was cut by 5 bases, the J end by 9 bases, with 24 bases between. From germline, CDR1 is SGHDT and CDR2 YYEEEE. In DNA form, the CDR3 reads TGTGCCAGCAGTACTTGGGCGGGGGGGTCCCCGATGCCCCAGCATTTT. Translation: CASSTWAGGSPMPQHF.

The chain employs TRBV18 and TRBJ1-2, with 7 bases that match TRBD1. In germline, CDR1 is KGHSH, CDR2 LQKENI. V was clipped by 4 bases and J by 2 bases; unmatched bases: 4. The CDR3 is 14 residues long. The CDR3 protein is CASSQGAQNYGYTF. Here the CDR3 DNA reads TGTGCCAGCTCACAGGGGGCTCAAAACTATGGCTACACCTTC.

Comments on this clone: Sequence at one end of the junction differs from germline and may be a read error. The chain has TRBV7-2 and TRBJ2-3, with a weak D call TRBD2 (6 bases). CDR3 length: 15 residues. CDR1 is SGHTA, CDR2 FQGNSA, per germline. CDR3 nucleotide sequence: TGTGCCTGCAGTATCGTCCGGGGGTCCACAGATACGCAGTATTTT. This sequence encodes CACSIVRGSTDTQYF.

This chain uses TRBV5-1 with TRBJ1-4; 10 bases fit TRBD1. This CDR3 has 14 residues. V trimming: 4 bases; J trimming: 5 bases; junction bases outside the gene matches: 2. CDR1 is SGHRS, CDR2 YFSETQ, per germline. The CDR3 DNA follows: TGCGCCAGCAGCATGGGACAGGGGAATGAAAAACTGTTTTTT. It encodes CASSMGQGNEKLFF.

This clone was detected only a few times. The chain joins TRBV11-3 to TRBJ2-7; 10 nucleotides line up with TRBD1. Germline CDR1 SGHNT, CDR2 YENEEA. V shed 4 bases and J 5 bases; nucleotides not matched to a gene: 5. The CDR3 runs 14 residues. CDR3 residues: CASSWGQGTDEQYF. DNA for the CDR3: TGTGCCAGCAGCTGGGGACAGGGGACGGACGAGCAGTACTTC.

CDR3 nucleotides: TGTGCCAGCAGCTTCCGGACTAGCGGGGGTTTTCAGTACTTC. This encodes CASSFRTSGGFQYF. The genes are TRBV7-2 and TRBJ2-4; 13 bases are a match to TRBD2. There are 14 residues in the CDR3. Germline values: CDR1 SGHTA, CDR2 FQGNSA. Trimming removed 3 bases from V and 11 bases from J; junction bases left unmatched: 4.

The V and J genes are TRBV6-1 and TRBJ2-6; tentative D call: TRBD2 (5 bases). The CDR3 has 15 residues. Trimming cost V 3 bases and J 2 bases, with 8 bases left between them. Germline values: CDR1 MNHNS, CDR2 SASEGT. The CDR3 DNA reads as TGTGCCAGCAGTGAGGTGGGAGCTGGGGCCAACGTCCTGACTTTC. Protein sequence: CASSEVGAGANVLTF.

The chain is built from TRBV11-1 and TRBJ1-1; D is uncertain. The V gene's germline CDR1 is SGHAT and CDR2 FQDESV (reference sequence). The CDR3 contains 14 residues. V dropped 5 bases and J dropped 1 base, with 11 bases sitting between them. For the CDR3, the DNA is TGTGCCAGCAGCGTCCGGGAGGCGAACACTGAAGCTTTCTTT. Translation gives CASSVREANTEAFF.

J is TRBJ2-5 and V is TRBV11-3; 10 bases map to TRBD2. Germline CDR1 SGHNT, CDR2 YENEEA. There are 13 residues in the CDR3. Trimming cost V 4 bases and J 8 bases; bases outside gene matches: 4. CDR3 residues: CASSYGLAATQYF. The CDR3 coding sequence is TGTGCCAGCAGCTACGGACTAGCGGCAACCCAGTACTTC.